This T cell receptor (beta chain) was obtained from a study of CD8+CD57+ T cells in acquired aplastic anemia. Study-wide background: Sorted CD4+ and CD8+ cells yielded roughly 3.4 ug of DNA on average.

Whoever was chosen for sequencing had shown CD8+CD57+ cell expansion by flow cytometry. The CDR3 covers 15 residues. The germline gives CDR1 LNHDA, CDR2 SQIVND (reference sequence). V gave up 2 bases and J gave up 3 bases; unmatched junction bases: 6. Genomic DNA templated the TCR beta VDJ and CDR3 profiling. One entry per CDR3 protein, called by TCRdb with MiXCR from the reads. The repertoire holds about 180,000 distinct CDR3 sequences, with about 60% as singletons. Concerning this clonotype itself: Its specificity is unknown.

Regarding the study as a whole: Patients and controls shared 25 to 35 CD8+ CDR3 sequences, highly expressed in patients.

The chain combines TRBV19 with TRBJ2-7; TRBD2 agrees at 8 bases. Sequences were obtained from sorted CD4+, CD8+, or CD8+CD57+ T cells (not recorded which) from PBMCs. The sequence derives from a human donor with aplastic anemia. CDR3 amino acids: CASSIRGGTSYEQYF. The CDR3 nucleotides are TGTGCCAGTAGTATACGTGGCGGGACTAGCTACGAGCAGTACTTC.